Listed below are T cell receptor beta chains from one sample, sequenced in a study of cytomegalovirus exposure and HLA in healthy donors. Sequencing used immunoSEQ multiplex PCR; TCRdb keeps in-frame clones, though not all of them. The data contain 150,000 to 200,000 clones, under 95% of them seen just once; the ten biggest clones take up around 3%. The sample consisted of PBMCs. These receptors came from a woman between 18 and 30 years old in good health and CMV-seropositive. CDR3s leave out the opening cysteine and the closing phenylalanine or tryptophan. Each record gives: V gene, J gene, D gene, CDR3 protein. A D gene is named only where the DNA matches it firmly.

TRBV6-1,TRBJ2-3,NA,ASSESPNTQY
TRBV7-2,TRBJ2-7,NA,ASSLTPPGGEQY
TRBV28,TRBJ2-1,TRBD2,ASSPGLAGVGYNEQF
TRBV2,TRBJ2-1,TRBD2,ASAQREGNEQF
TRBV5-1,TRBJ2-1,TRBD2,ASSLAGGTYNEQF
TRBV6-6,TRBJ2-7,NA,ASSPLPGYEQY
TRBV6-1,TRBJ2-2,TRBD1,ASSAGQGGLTGELF
TRBV2,TRBJ2-7,TRBD1,ASRGRGHSYEQY
TRBV11-2,TRBJ2-1,TRBD2,ASSSRTSGPSSYNEQF
TRBV14,TRBJ1-2,NA,ASSQRGLVGVANYGYT
TRBV18,TRBJ2-1,NA,ASSQISGTWDNEQF
TRBV30,TRBJ1-3,NA,AWMREAGNTIY
TRBV18,TRBJ2-3,NA,ASSPSQLPTTDTQY
TRBV19,TRBJ2-5,NA,ASSIAGSVSQETQY
TRBV30,TRBJ2-7,NA,AWGFQGEQY
TRBV4-2,TRBJ2-3,NA,ASSQGGGWSGTQY
TRBV5-1,TRBJ2-5,TRBD1,ASSWTGKETQY
TRBV2,TRBJ1-1,TRBD1,ASSEEGTGEGKNTEAF
TRBV5-4,TRBJ2-7,TRBD1,ASSPAGTGPSYEQY
TRBV10-3,TRBJ1-6,NA,AITPREDSPLH